This T cell receptor (beta chain) comes out of a study of T cells in Graves' hyperthyroidism and ophthalmopathy. About this clonotype itself: Antigen unknown.

Germline-derived CDR1 and CDR2 are GTSNPN and SVGIG (reference sequence). CDR3 length: 16 residues. Trimming removed 2 bases from V and 1 base from J; junction bases left unmatched: 3. Uncontrolled infection, other autoimmune disease, pregnancy and lactation each barred patients from inclusion. The study based diagnoses on clinical symptoms, serum thyroxine and TRAb, thyroid ultrasound and orbital computed tomography. Template material for amplifying TCR beta CDR3 regions consisted of RNA transcripts. With the HTBI primer set, the TCR CDR3 went through a first round of RT-PCR. MiXCR, run by TCRdb on the multiplex PCR reads, gives a single entry per CDR3 protein. This table has around 200,000 distinct CDR3 sequences, about a sixth appearing once. General study findings and limits: Ophthalmopathy was predicted by the model a median of approximately six months ahead of onset.

The sequenced material came from blood. The chain combines TRBV30 with TRBJ2-6; 9 bases line up with TRBD1. The receptor was isolated from a man aged 40-55 years with Graves' hyperthyroidism. DNA of the CDR3: TGTGCCTGGAGTAGGGACAGGGTTTCTGGGGCCAACGTCCTGACTTTC. Protein: CAWSRDRVSGANVLTF.